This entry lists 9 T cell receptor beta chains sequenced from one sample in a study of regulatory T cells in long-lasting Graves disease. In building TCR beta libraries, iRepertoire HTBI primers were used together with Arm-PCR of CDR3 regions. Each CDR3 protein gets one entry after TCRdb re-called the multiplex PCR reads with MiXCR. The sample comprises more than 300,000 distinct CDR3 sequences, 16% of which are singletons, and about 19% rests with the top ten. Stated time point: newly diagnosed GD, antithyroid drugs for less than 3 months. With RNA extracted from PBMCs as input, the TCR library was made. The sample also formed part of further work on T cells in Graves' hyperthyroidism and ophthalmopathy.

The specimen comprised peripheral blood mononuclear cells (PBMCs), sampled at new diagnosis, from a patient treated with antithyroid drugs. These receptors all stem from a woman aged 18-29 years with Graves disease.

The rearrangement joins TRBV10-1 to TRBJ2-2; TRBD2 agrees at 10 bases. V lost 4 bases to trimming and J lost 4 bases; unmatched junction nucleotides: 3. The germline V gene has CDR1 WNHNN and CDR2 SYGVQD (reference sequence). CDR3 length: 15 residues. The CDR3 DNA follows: TGCGCCAGCAGTGCCCTAGCGGGAGTCACCGGGGAGCTGTTTTTT. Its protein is CASSALAGVTGELFF.

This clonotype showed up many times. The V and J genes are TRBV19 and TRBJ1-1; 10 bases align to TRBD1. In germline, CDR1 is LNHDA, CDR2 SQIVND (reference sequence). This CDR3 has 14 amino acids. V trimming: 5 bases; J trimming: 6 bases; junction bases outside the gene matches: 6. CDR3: CASSPTGGGSEAFF. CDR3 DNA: TGTGCCAGTAGTCCGACAGGGGGCGGATCTGAAGCTTTCTTT.

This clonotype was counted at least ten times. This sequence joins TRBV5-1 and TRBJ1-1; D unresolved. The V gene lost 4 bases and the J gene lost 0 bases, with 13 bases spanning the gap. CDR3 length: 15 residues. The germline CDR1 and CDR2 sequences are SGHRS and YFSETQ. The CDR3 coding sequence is TGCGCCAGCAGCCTAGGACTGGATGTGAACACTGAAGCTTTCTTT. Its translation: CASSLGLDVNTEAFF.

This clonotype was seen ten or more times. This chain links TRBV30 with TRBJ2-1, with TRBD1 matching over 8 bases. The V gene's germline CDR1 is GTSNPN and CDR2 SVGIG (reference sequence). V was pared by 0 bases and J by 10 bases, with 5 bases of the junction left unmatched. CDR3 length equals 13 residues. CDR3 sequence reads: CAWSVDRGVEQFF. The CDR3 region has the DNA TGTGCCTGGAGTGTCGACAGGGGAGTCGAGCAGTTCTTC.

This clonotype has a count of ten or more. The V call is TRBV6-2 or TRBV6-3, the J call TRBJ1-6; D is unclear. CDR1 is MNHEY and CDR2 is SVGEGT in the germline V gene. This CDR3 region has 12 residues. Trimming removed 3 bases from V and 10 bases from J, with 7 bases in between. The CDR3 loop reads CASSYGVSPLHF. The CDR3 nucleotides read TGTGCCAGCAGTTATGGTGTCTCACCCCTCCACTTT.

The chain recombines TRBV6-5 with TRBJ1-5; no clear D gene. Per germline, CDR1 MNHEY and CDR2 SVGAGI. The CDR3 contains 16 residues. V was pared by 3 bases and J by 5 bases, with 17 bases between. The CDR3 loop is CASSYLIHPLDQPQHF. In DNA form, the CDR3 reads TGTGCCAGCAGTTATCTCATACACCCTCTCGATCAGCCCCAGCATTTT.

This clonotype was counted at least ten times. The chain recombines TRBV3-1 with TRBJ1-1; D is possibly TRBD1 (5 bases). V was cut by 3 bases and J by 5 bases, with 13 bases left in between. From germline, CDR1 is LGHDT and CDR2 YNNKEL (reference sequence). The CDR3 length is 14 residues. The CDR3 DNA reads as TGTGCCAGCAGCCAGGCCGACAGTCGGACTGAAGCTTTCTTT. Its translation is CASSQADSRTEAFF.

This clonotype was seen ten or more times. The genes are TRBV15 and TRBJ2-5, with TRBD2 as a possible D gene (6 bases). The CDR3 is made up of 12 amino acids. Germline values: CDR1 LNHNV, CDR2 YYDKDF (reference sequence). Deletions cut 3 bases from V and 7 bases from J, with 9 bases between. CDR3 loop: CATSSMGGTQYF. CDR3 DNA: TGTGCCACCAGCAGTATGGGGGGGACCCAGTACTTC. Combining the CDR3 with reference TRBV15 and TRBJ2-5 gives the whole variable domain DAMVIQNPRYQVTQFGKPVTLSCSQTLNHNVMYWYQQKSSQAPKLLFHYYDKDFNNEADTPDNFQSRRPNTSFCFLDIRSPGLGDTAMYLCATSSMGGTQYFGPGTRLLVL.

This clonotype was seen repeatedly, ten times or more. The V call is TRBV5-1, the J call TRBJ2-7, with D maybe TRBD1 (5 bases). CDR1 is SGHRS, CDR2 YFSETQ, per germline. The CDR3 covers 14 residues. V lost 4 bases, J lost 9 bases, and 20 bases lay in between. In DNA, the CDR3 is TGCGCCAGCAGCCTGGACACGTCCAGTGTTGTGCAGTACTTC. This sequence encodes CASSLDTSSVVQYF. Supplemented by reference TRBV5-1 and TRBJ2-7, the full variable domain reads KAGVTQTPRYLIKTRGQQVTLSCSPISGHRSVSWYQQTPGQGLQFLFEYFSETQRNKGNFPGRFSGRQFSNSRSEMNVSTLELGDSALYLCASSLDTSSVVQYFGPGTRLTVT.